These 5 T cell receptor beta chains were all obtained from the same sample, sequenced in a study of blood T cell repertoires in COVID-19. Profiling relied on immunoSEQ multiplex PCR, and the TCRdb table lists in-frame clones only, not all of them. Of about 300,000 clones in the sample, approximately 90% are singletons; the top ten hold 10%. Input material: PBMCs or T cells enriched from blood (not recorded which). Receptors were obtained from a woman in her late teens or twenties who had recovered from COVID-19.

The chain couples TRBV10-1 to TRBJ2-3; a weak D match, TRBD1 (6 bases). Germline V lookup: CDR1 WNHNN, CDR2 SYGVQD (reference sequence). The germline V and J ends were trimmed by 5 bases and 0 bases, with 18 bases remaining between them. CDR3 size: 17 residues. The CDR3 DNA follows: TGCGCCAGCAGTAATTCCAGGGGCCGGTCGAGCACAGATACGCAGTATTTT. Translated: CASSNSRGRSSTDTQYF.

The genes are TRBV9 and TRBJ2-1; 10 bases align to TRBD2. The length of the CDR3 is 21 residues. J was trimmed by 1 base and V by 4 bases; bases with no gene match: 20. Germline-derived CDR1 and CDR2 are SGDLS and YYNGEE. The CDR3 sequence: CASSPPSGVSGRRSSYNEQFF. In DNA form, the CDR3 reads TGTGCCAGCAGCCCCCCCTCGGGTGTTAGCGGGAGGAGGAGTTCCTACAATGAGCAGTTCTTC.

The CDR3 region is CASTPGQGETQYF. CDR3 bases: TGTGCCAGCACCCCCGGACAGGGAGAGACCCAGTACTTC. The chain recombines TRBV12-3 or TRBV12-4 with TRBJ2-5, with 8 bases aligning to TRBD1. V trimming: 7 bases; J trimming: 4 bases; junction bases outside the gene matches: 5. This CDR3 is 13 amino acids long.

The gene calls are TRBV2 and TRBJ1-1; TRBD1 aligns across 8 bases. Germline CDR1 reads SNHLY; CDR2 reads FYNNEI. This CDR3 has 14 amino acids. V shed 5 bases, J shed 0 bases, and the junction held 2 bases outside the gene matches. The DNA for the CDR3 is TGTGCCAGCAGTCTACAGGGGGTGAACACTGAAGCTTTCTTT. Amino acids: CASSLQGVNTEAFF.

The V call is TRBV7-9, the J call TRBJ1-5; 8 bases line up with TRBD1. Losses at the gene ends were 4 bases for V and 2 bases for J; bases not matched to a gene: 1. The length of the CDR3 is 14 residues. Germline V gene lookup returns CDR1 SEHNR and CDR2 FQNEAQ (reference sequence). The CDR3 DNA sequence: TGTGCCAGCAGCTCGGGACAGGGCAATCAGCCCCAGCATTTT. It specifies CASSSGQGNQPQHF.